These 21 T cell receptor beta chains originate from one sample sequenced in a study of T cell changes during pregnancy in multiple sclerosis. Here immunoSEQ multiplex PCR was the method, and the copy in TCRdb shows in-frame clones only, minus some. The data contain 40,000 to 45,000 clones, 70% to 90% of them singletons. This sample comprised CD4+ T cells from peripheral blood mononuclear cells, obtained after pregnancy. Receptors were obtained from a female donor with multiple sclerosis, enrolled in a pregnancy study.

The J gene is TRBJ1-1, the V gene TRBV20-1; possible D gene TRBD1, 5 bases. This CDR3 spans 10 amino acids. Germline V gene sequence: CDR1 DFQATT, CDR2 SNEGSKA (reference sequence). With 6 bases removed from V and 10 bases from J, the gap between germline ends came to 12 bases. The CDR3 protein is CSARGNGAFF. The CDR3 DNA follows: TGCAGTGCCCGGGGGAATGGAGCTTTCTTT.

The J gene is TRBJ2-2, the V gene TRBV10-3; TRBD1 aligns across 8 bases. CDR3 length: 15 amino acids. Trimming at V came to 6 bases and at J to 1 base, leaving 4 bases not matched to a gene. Germline V gene lookup returns CDR1 ENHRY and CDR2 SYGVKD. CDR3 sequence reads: CAISIGQGNTGELFF. The CDR3 bases are TGTGCCATCAGCATAGGACAGGGGAACACCGGGGAGCTGTTTTTT.

The rearrangement uses TRBV7-8 and TRBJ1-1, with D uncertain. Germline CDR1 and CDR2: SGHVS and FQNEAQ. The CDR3 is 13 amino acids. V was trimmed by 3 bases and J by 3 bases, leaving 8 bases between them. This CDR3 reads CASSFVRDTEAFF. CDR3 in DNA: TGTGCCAGCAGCTTTGTTCGGGACACTGAAGCTTTCTTT.

The chain couples TRBV30 to TRBJ1-1; the D gene is possibly TRBD1 (6 bases). The CDR3 loop spans 13 amino acids. V lost 5 bases, J lost 2 bases, and 12 bases lay in between. Germline CDR1 is GTSNPN and CDR2 is SVGIG (reference sequence). CDR3 amino acids: CAWGTGSNTEAFF. CDR3 DNA sequence: TGTGCCTGGGGTACAGGGAGCAACACTGAAGCTTTCTTT.

This chain connects TRBV5-1 to TRBJ1-1; D is perhaps TRBD1 (5 bases). The CDR3 is 14 amino acids. Germline V gene lookup returns CDR1 SGHRS and CDR2 YFSETQ. Deletions cut 0 bases from V and 3 bases from J, with 9 bases between. For the CDR3, the DNA is TGCGCCAGCAGCTTGGCTCAGGGCCACACTGAAGCTTTCTTT. Protein product: CASSLAQGHTEAFF.

This clone showed up just once. This sequence joins TRBV5-1 and TRBJ1-4; no reliable D call. The CDR3 sequence is 13 residues long. Trimming left V 2 bases short and J 2 bases short, with 4 bases between. Germline V lookup: CDR1 SGHRS, CDR2 YFSETQ. The CDR3 is CASSFSTNEKLFF. CDR3 nucleotide sequence: TGCGCCAGCAGCTTTTCGACTAATGAAAAACTGTTTTTT.

This clone was observed a few times. The chain recombines TRBV4-2 with TRBJ2-7; the D is unclear. Germline V gene sequence: CDR1 LGHNA, CDR2 YNFKEQ. V dropped 0 bases and J dropped 2 bases, with 17 bases sitting between them. This CDR3 is built from 17 residues. This CDR3 reads CASSQEAEVDSPYEQYF. The DNA of the CDR3 is TGTGCCAGCAGCCAAGAGGCCGAGGTCGATTCTCCCTACGAGCAGTACTTC.

In the case of this clone: Sequence at one end of the junction differs from germline and may be a read error. The chain has TRBV20-1 and TRBJ1-2; 7 nucleotides agree with TRBD1. Germline CDR1 and CDR2: DFQATT and SNEGSKA (reference sequence). The CDR3 is 10 amino acids. Written as DNA, the CDR3 is TGCAGTGCTAGGATGGGACAGTGGTTCTTC. Protein product: CSARMGQWFF.

CDR3 DNA sequence: TGTGCCAGCAGCTTTACGGCCGGCGGTTATGGCTACACCTTC. Protein sequence: CASSFTAGGYGYTF. This chain joins TRBV7-9 and TRBJ1-2; no definite D call. This CDR3 is built from 14 residues. The ends were cut back, 3 bases at V and 5 bases at J, with 13 bases in the middle. The germline gives CDR1 SEHNR, CDR2 FQNEAQ (reference sequence).

This chain links TRBV5-1 with TRBJ2-2; a weak D match, TRBD2 (5 bases). Germline loops: CDR1 SGHRS, CDR2 YFSETQ. CDR3 length equals 13 residues. Trimming shortened V by 2 bases and J by 5 bases, and 7 bases separated the two germline ends. The CDR3 reads CASSLLGTGELFF. CDR3 in DNA: TGCGCCAGCAGCTTACTAGGGACCGGGGAGCTGTTTTTT.

The gene calls are TRBV10-1 and TRBJ2-4; TRBD2 agrees at 12 bases. CDR3 length: 19 amino acids. Trimming took 10 bases from V and 0 from J; bases not matched to a gene: 16. From germline, CDR1 is WNHNN and CDR2 SYGVQD (reference sequence). The CDR3 sequence: CATHPNLTSGGLAKNIQYF. The CDR3 region has the DNA TGCGCCACCCACCCCAACTTGACTAGCGGGGGCCTAGCCAAAAACATTCAGTACTTC.

V and J are TRBV6-5 and TRBJ2-3; 7 bases map to TRBD1. Losses at the gene ends were 4 bases for V and 3 bases for J; bases not matched to a gene: 7. The V gene's germline CDR1 is MNHEY and CDR2 SVGAGI. CDR3 length: 15 amino acids. The CDR3 DNA reads as TGTGCCAGCAGTTCTAAGGGGGCGTTAACAGATACGCAGTATTTT. Protein: CASSSKGALTDTQYF.

V and J are TRBV18 and TRBJ2-5; no clear D. Trimming stripped 5 bases from V and 4 bases from J, with 14 bases between. Germline CDR1 and CDR2: KGHSH and LQKENI. The length of the CDR3 is 14 residues. CDR3 sequence reads: CASSEVSARETQYF. DNA for the CDR3: TGTGCCAGCTCAGAGGTCTCGGCGAGAGAGACCCAGTACTTC.

V is TRBV4-2 and J is TRBJ1-6, with D tentatively TRBD1 (5 bases). Germline assignment: CDR1 LGHNA and CDR2 YNFKEQ. The germline V and J ends were trimmed by 4 bases and 8 bases, with 18 bases remaining between them. The CDR3 runs to 16 residues. The CDR3 DNA is TGTGCCAGCAGCCCCGTTGGGGGGATAGGGGATTCACCCCTCCACTTT. Translated: CASSPVGGIGDSPLHF.

This chain joins TRBV7-2 and TRBJ2-7; tentative D call: TRBD2 (6 bases). The CDR3 sequence is 13 residues long. Germline V gene data show CDR1 as SGHTA and CDR2 as FQGNSA. Trimming pared 5 bases from V and 7 bases from J, leaving 15 bases between. The CDR3 is CASSPPNGGEQYF. Written as DNA, the CDR3 is TGTGCCAGCAGCCCCCCCAACGGGGGTGAGCAGTACTTC.

CDR3 DNA: TGTGCCAGTAGTATAGCAGGGACAGACAACTATGGCTACACCTTC. Residues: CASSIAGTDNYGYTF. V usage is TRBV19 and J usage is TRBJ1-2; TRBD1 matches 7 bases. This CDR3 comprises 15 residues. Germline values: CDR1 LNHDA, CDR2 SQIVND (reference sequence). V shed 1 base, J shed 2 bases, and the junction held 4 bases outside the gene matches.

The V call is TRBV5-6, the J call TRBJ1-2; TRBD1 aligns across 7 bases. The CDR3 spans 16 residues. Germline lookup yields CDR1 SGHDT and CDR2 YYEEEE. The trim removed 4 bases at V and 9 bases at J, leaving 18 bases unmatched. The CDR3 spells CASSQHSFRDSLSYTF. The CDR3 DNA is TGTGCCAGCAGCCAACATTCTTTCCGGGACAGCCTTAGCTACACCTTC.

Only one count was recorded for this clone. V usage is TRBV27 and J usage is TRBJ2-2; 9 nucleotides align to TRBD2. CDR3 length: 18 amino acids. CDR1 and CDR2 from the germline V gene are MNHEY and SMNVEV (reference sequence). Losses at the gene ends were 6 bases for V and 0 bases for J; bases not matched to a gene: 11. The CDR3 coding sequence is TGTGCCAGCAGGCAACTTAGCGGGGGCTACTCGAACACCGGGGAGCTGTTTTTT. It yields the protein CASRQLSGGYSNTGELFF.

The DNA for the CDR3 is TGTGCCAGTAGTATTGGACCGTCGGGGTTTAGACTGTTTTTT. It codes for CASSIGPSGFRLFF. V is TRBV19 and J is TRBJ1-4; D not resolved. In germline, CDR1 is LNHDA, CDR2 SQIVND (reference sequence). The CDR3 totals 14 residues. Trimming left V 3 bases short and J 13 bases short, with 18 bases between. Based on the CDR3 plus reference TRBV19 and TRBJ1-4, the full variable domain is DGGITQSPKYLFRKEGQNVTLSCEQNLNHDAMYWYRQDPGQGLRLIYYSQIVNDFQKGDIAEGYSVSREKKESFPLTVTSAQKNPTAFYLCASSIGPSGFRLFFGSGTQLSVL.

The V and J genes are TRBV29-1 and TRBJ1-1; 8 nucleotides line up with TRBD1. V lost 5 bases, J lost 0 bases, and 8 bases stayed unmatched. CDR1 is SQVTM and CDR2 is ANQGSEA in the germline V gene. This CDR3 contains 15 residues. CDR3 amino acids: CSVRQGWGMNTEAFF. For the CDR3, the DNA is TGCAGCGTTCGACAGGGGTGGGGTATGAACACTGAAGCTTTCTTT.

The chain is built from TRBV18 and TRBJ2-1; TRBD1 matches 9 bases. This CDR3 has 17 amino acids. The trim removed 3 bases at V and 0 bases at J, leaving 6 bases unmatched. The germline V gene has CDR1 KGHSH and CDR2 LQKENI. The CDR3 DNA reads as TGTGCCAGCTCACCTACAGGGGGCTTGAGCTCCTACAATGAGCAGTTCTTC. The encoded protein is CASSPTGGLSSYNEQFF.